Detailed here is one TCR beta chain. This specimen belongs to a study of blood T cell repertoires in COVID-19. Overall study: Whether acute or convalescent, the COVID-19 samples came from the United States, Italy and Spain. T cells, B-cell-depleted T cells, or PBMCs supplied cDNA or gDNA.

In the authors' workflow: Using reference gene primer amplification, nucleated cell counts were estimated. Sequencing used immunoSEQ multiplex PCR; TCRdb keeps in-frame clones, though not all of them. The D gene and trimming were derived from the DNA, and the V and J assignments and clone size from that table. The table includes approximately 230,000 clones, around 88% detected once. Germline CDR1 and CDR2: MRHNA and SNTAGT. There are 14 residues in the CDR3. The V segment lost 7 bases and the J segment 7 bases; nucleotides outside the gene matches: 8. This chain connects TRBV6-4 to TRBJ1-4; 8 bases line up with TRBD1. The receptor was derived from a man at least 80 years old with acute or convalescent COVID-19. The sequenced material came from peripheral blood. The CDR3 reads CASISRGRVEKLFF. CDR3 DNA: TGTGCCAGCATCTCCAGGGGGCGGGTTGAAAAACTGTTTTTT.